Listed below are T cell receptor beta chains from one sample, sequenced in a study of post-analysis software for immune sequencing data. TCRdb recomputed calls from the PCR reads with MiXCR, one row per CDR3 protein. This table holds about 820,000 distinct CDR3 sequences, roughly half found once. Material for sequencing was blood. The receptors were sampled from a girl aged 5-17 years with multiple sclerosis. CDR3s include the opening cysteine and the closing phenylalanine or tryptophan. Each record gives: clone size, V gene, D gene, J gene, CDR3 DNA, CDR3 protein. D genes are given only for firm matches. Clone size is shown for a subset of rows, as once, few, many or a class of expanded clone.

abundance: NA
v_gene: TRBV20-1
d_gene: TRBD1
j_gene: TRBJ1-5
CDR3nt: TGCAGTGCAGGACAGGGGGGAGGGCAGCCCCAGCATTTT
CDR3aa: CSAGQGGGQPQHF

abundance: few
v_gene: TRBV6-5
d_gene: NA
j_gene: TRBJ1-1
CDR3nt: TGTGCCAGCAGTTACTCGAACCTGAGAGCCGAAGCTTTCTTT
CDR3aa: CASSYSNLRAEAFF

abundance: NA
v_gene: TRBV9
d_gene: NA
j_gene: TRBJ2-5
CDR3nt: TGTGCCAGCAGCGTAACTTGGTTTGCGGGTCAGGAGACCCAGTACTTC
CDR3aa: CASSVTWFAGQETQYF

abundance: NA
v_gene: TRBV20-1
d_gene: NA
j_gene: TRBJ1-2
CDR3nt: TGCAGTGCCCCGAAGGTGGAGTCAATGGGCTACACCTTC
CDR3aa: CSAPKVESMGYTF

abundance: NA
v_gene: TRBV3-1
d_gene: NA
j_gene: TRBJ1-1
CDR3nt: TGTGCCAGCAGCCTGGGGTCCTCGATTTTGGGCACTGAAGCTTTCTTT
CDR3aa: CASSLGSSILGTEAFF

abundance: NA
v_gene: TRBV7-9
d_gene: TRBD2
j_gene: TRBJ2-7
CDR3nt: TGTGCCAGCTCGGGACTATCGCCCCACGAGCAGTACTTC
CDR3aa: CASSGLSPHEQYF

abundance: NA
v_gene: TRBV11-2
d_gene: NA
j_gene: TRBJ2-1
CDR3nt: TGTGCCAGCAGCTTAGATCTCCAGGGCGGAATGCGGTTCTTC
CDR3aa: CASSLDLQGGMRFF

abundance: NA
v_gene: TRBV5-1
d_gene: TRBD1
j_gene: TRBJ1-2
CDR3nt: TGCGCCAGCAACCTGGACAGGGGCGTGGGTGGCTACACCTTC
CDR3aa: CASNLDRGVGGYTF

abundance: NA
v_gene: TRBV18
d_gene: NA
j_gene: TRBJ2-6
CDR3nt: TGTGCCAGCTTTATCTCTGGGGCCAACGTCCTGACTTTC
CDR3aa: CASFISGANVLTF

abundance: NA
v_gene: TRBV11-2
d_gene: NA
j_gene: TRBJ2-4
CDR3nt: TGTGCCAGCAGCTTAGAGCGTTTGTCGACGGTTCAGTACTTC
CDR3aa: CASSLERLSTVQYF

abundance: NA
v_gene: TRBV6-5
d_gene: TRBD1
j_gene: TRBJ2-7
CDR3nt: TGTGCCAGCAGTTCTGAGGGGGCCCACGAGCAGTACTTC
CDR3aa: CASSSEGAHEQYF

abundance: NA
v_gene: TRBV29-1
d_gene: TRBD2
j_gene: TRBJ2-1
CDR3nt: TGCAGCGTTGAAGATCTTCAGGGGGTAATAGCGGGAGGGGGGTCCTACAATGAGCAGTTCTTC
CDR3aa: CSVEDLQGVIAGGGSYNEQFF

abundance: few
v_gene: TRBV7-3
d_gene: TRBD1
j_gene: TRBJ1-2
CDR3nt: TGTGCCAGCAGCCTTGGCCCTGGCCGGGACAGGGGCCTCTCTAACTATGGCTACACCTTC
CDR3aa: CASSLGPGRDRGLSNYGYTF

abundance: NA
v_gene: TRBV5-1
d_gene: TRBD1
j_gene: TRBJ2-5
CDR3nt: TGCGCCAGCAGCTTAAACAGGGGGGAACAAGAGACCCAGTACTTC
CDR3aa: CASSLNRGEQETQYF

abundance: NA
v_gene: TRBV20-1
d_gene: NA
j_gene: TRBJ1-1
CDR3nt: TGCAGTGCCAGCCGGGACTCGAACACTGAAGCTTTCTTT
CDR3aa: CSASRDSNTEAFF

abundance: NA
v_gene: TRBV29-1
d_gene: NA
j_gene: TRBJ2-7
CDR3nt: TGCAGCGTAAGGGCCCTGTGGGGCGAGCAGTACTTC
CDR3aa: CSVRALWGEQYF

abundance: NA
v_gene: TRBV5-1
d_gene: TRBD1
j_gene: TRBJ2-1
CDR3nt: TGCGCCAGCAGCAAGGGACAGACCCTGATAGGTGAGCAGTTCTTC
CDR3aa: CASSKGQTLIGEQFF

abundance: NA
v_gene: TRBV29-1
d_gene: TRBD1
j_gene: TRBJ1-5
CDR3nt: TGCACCCCCAGGGACAGAGATAGCAATCAGCCCCAGCATTTT
CDR3aa: CTPRDRDSNQPQHF

abundance: NA
v_gene: TRBV27
d_gene: NA
j_gene: TRBJ1-1
CDR3nt: TGTGCCAGCTGCAAACAGGGCTCGAACACTGAAGCTTTCTTT
CDR3aa: CASCKQGSNTEAFF

abundance: NA
v_gene: TRBV5-1
d_gene: TRBD1
j_gene: TRBJ2-7
CDR3nt: TGCGCCAGCAGCTTACGCTGGGACAGGGCCTCCTACGAGCAGTACTTC
CDR3aa: CASSLRWDRASYEQYF

abundance: NA
v_gene: TRBV25-1
d_gene: NA
j_gene: TRBJ1-2
CDR3nt: TGTGCCAGCAGTGATCTCGGACGGACCTATGGCTACACCTTC
CDR3aa: CASSDLGRTYGYTF

abundance: few
v_gene: TRBV12-3/TRBV12-4
d_gene: NA
j_gene: TRBJ1-2
CDR3nt: TGTGCCAGCAGTTTACGTGATGGTAATGGCTACACCTTC
CDR3aa: CASSLRDGNGYTF

abundance: NA
v_gene: TRBV4-1
d_gene: NA
j_gene: TRBJ1-2
CDR3nt: TGCGCCAGCAGCCAAGAGACAGGAGGAGGTGGCTACACCTTC
CDR3aa: CASSQETGGGGYTF

abundance: NA
v_gene: TRBV12-3/TRBV12-4
d_gene: NA
j_gene: TRBJ1-2
CDR3nt: TGTGCCAGCAGTCGACATCTTTCGACAACCAACTATGGCTACACCTTC
CDR3aa: CASSRHLSTTNYGYTF

abundance: NA
v_gene: TRBV27
d_gene: NA
j_gene: TRBJ2-7
CDR3nt: TGTGCCAGCAGTTTCAGCGCGCTCAACGAGCAGTACTTC
CDR3aa: CASSFSALNEQYF

abundance: once
v_gene: TRBV2
d_gene: TRBD1
j_gene: TRBJ1-5
CDR3nt: TGTGCCAGCAGTCCCGGGACAGGTCATTTGGCCCAGCATTTT
CDR3aa: CASSPGTGHLAQHF

abundance: NA
v_gene: TRBV20-1
d_gene: NA
j_gene: TRBJ2-7
CDR3nt: TGCAGTGCTAGTAGAGGGGTTGACGAGCAGTACTTC
CDR3aa: CSASRGVDEQYF

abundance: NA
v_gene: TRBV7-9
d_gene: TRBD1
j_gene: TRBJ2-4
CDR3nt: TGTGCCAGCAGCTTAGCGTCTAGAGACAGGGGATACATTCAGTACTTC
CDR3aa: CASSLASRDRGYIQYF

abundance: NA
v_gene: TRBV20-1
d_gene: NA
j_gene: TRBJ2-4
CDR3nt: TGCAGTGCTAGAAGACTGGGCGAAAACATTCAGTACTTC
CDR3aa: CSARRLGENIQYF

abundance: few
v_gene: TRBV6-5
d_gene: TRBD1
j_gene: TRBJ2-3
CDR3nt: TGTGCCAGCAGTTACTCCCGGGACAGGGGTACAGATACGCAGTATTTT
CDR3aa: CASSYSRDRGTDTQYF

abundance: few
v_gene: TRBV10-3
d_gene: NA
j_gene: TRBJ1-2
CDR3nt: TGTGCCATCCCGGGGAGTTCTAACTATGGCTACACCTTC
CDR3aa: CAIPGSSNYGYTF

abundance: NA
v_gene: TRBV20-1
d_gene: TRBD2
j_gene: TRBJ2-1
CDR3nt: TGCAGTGCTAGAAACCGGGGTCGGACTAGCGGGGACTCCTACAATGAGCAGTTCTTC
CDR3aa: CSARNRGRTSGDSYNEQFF

abundance: NA
v_gene: TRBV5-1
d_gene: TRBD2
j_gene: TRBJ2-5
CDR3nt: TGCGCCAGCAGCCGACTAGCGGGAGAGAAGCTCCAAGAGACCCAGTACTTC
CDR3aa: CASSRLAGEKLQETQYF

abundance: NA
v_gene: TRBV20-1
d_gene: NA
j_gene: TRBJ2-5
CDR3nt: TGCAGTGCTAGTCGAGCGCACCAAGAGACCCAGTACTTC
CDR3aa: CSASRAHQETQYF

abundance: NA
v_gene: TRBV7-9
d_gene: NA
j_gene: TRBJ2-1
CDR3nt: TGTGCCAGCAGCTTAGATGGTTGGAAGGGTGAGCAGTTCTTC
CDR3aa: CASSLDGWKGEQFF

abundance: NA
v_gene: TRBV6-5
d_gene: NA
j_gene: TRBJ2-3
CDR3nt: TGTGCCAGCAGTTACGGGGCGTTGACTAGCACAGATACGCAGTATTTT
CDR3aa: CASSYGALTSTDTQYF

abundance: NA
v_gene: TRBV5-1
d_gene: NA
j_gene: TRBJ2-2
CDR3nt: TGCGCCAGCAGCGAGCGGGTGTCGAACACCGGGGAGCTGTTTTTT
CDR3aa: CASSERVSNTGELFF

abundance: few
v_gene: TRBV20-1
d_gene: NA
j_gene: TRBJ2-5
CDR3nt: TGCAGTGCTAGGACAGGTCCTCAAGAGACCCAGTACTTC
CDR3aa: CSARTGPQETQYF

abundance: NA
v_gene: TRBV20-1
d_gene: NA
j_gene: TRBJ2-1
CDR3nt: TGCAGTGCTCCACCTACAGGGTTTAATGAGCAGTTCTTC
CDR3aa: CSAPPTGFNEQFF

abundance: NA
v_gene: TRBV6-5
d_gene: NA
j_gene: TRBJ2-1
CDR3nt: TGTGCCAGCACGGCGGGACCCTACAATGAGCAGTTCTTC
CDR3aa: CASTAGPYNEQFF

abundance: NA
v_gene: TRBV7-8
d_gene: NA
j_gene: TRBJ1-2
CDR3nt: TGTGCCAGCAGCCCCGGGACCTTTGCCTATGGCTACACCTTC
CDR3aa: CASSPGTFAYGYTF

abundance: many
v_gene: TRBV12-3/TRBV12-4
d_gene: TRBD2
j_gene: TRBJ2-1
CDR3nt: TGTGCCAGCAGTTCCCCCCTGGGCGGGAGTGGGTACTCCTACAATGAGCAGTTCTTC
CDR3aa: CASSSPLGGSGYSYNEQFF

abundance: NA
v_gene: TRBV5-6
d_gene: NA
j_gene: TRBJ1-4
CDR3nt: TGTGCCAGCAGCCAGGGACGGCTCGAAAAACTGTTTTTT
CDR3aa: CASSQGRLEKLFF

abundance: NA
v_gene: TRBV12-3/TRBV12-4
d_gene: TRBD1
j_gene: TRBJ2-4
CDR3nt: TGTGCCAGCAGTCCTTGGGGACAGGGACGTAACATTCAGTACTTC
CDR3aa: CASSPWGQGRNIQYF

abundance: once
v_gene: TRBV7-3
d_gene: TRBD2
j_gene: TRBJ2-1
CDR3nt: TGTGCCAGCAGCTTATCCGGTAGCGGGGGGGGAGAGCAGTTCTTC
CDR3aa: CASSLSGSGGGEQFF

abundance: NA
v_gene: TRBV14
d_gene: NA
j_gene: TRBJ2-1
CDR3nt: TGTGCCAGCAGCCAAGATCGGAAGCGGAACCTAAACAATGAGCAGTTCTTC
CDR3aa: CASSQDRKRNLNNEQFF

abundance: NA
v_gene: TRBV5-1
d_gene: TRBD1
j_gene: TRBJ1-4
CDR3nt: TGCGCCAGCAGCTCGCCGACAGGGGCTAATGAAAAACTGTTTTTT
CDR3aa: CASSSPTGANEKLFF

abundance: NA
v_gene: TRBV12-5
d_gene: TRBD1
j_gene: TRBJ2-7
CDR3nt: TGTGCTAGTGGTTTGCGAACGGGACAGGGGCTTTTACCCTACGAGCAGTACTTC
CDR3aa: CASGLRTGQGLLPYEQYF

abundance: few
v_gene: TRBV20-1
d_gene: TRBD2
j_gene: TRBJ2-5
CDR3nt: TGCAGTGCTAGATCCCTAGCGGGAGGGCCGATTGCGACCCAGTACTTC
CDR3aa: CSARSLAGGPIATQYF

abundance: NA
v_gene: TRBV20-1
d_gene: TRBD1
j_gene: TRBJ2-4
CDR3nt: TGCAGTGCTAGAGATAGGGACAGGGGGCTGGCGGCCAAAAACATTCAGTACTTC
CDR3aa: CSARDRDRGLAAKNIQYF

abundance: few
v_gene: TRBV3-1
d_gene: NA
j_gene: TRBJ2-1
CDR3nt: TGTGCCAGCAGCCGCTTGGGGCTAGAGGGGATCAATGAGCAGTTCTTC
CDR3aa: CASSRLGLEGINEQFF

abundance: NA
v_gene: TRBV5-1
d_gene: TRBD1
j_gene: TRBJ1-2
CDR3nt: TGCGCCAGCAGCCGGGACAGGGGGGATGGCTACACCTTC
CDR3aa: CASSRDRGDGYTF

abundance: NA
v_gene: TRBV29-1
d_gene: NA
j_gene: TRBJ2-3
CDR3nt: TGCAGCACCGGGGGCGGGCAGCCGGGAGATACGCAGTATTTT
CDR3aa: CSTGGGQPGDTQYF